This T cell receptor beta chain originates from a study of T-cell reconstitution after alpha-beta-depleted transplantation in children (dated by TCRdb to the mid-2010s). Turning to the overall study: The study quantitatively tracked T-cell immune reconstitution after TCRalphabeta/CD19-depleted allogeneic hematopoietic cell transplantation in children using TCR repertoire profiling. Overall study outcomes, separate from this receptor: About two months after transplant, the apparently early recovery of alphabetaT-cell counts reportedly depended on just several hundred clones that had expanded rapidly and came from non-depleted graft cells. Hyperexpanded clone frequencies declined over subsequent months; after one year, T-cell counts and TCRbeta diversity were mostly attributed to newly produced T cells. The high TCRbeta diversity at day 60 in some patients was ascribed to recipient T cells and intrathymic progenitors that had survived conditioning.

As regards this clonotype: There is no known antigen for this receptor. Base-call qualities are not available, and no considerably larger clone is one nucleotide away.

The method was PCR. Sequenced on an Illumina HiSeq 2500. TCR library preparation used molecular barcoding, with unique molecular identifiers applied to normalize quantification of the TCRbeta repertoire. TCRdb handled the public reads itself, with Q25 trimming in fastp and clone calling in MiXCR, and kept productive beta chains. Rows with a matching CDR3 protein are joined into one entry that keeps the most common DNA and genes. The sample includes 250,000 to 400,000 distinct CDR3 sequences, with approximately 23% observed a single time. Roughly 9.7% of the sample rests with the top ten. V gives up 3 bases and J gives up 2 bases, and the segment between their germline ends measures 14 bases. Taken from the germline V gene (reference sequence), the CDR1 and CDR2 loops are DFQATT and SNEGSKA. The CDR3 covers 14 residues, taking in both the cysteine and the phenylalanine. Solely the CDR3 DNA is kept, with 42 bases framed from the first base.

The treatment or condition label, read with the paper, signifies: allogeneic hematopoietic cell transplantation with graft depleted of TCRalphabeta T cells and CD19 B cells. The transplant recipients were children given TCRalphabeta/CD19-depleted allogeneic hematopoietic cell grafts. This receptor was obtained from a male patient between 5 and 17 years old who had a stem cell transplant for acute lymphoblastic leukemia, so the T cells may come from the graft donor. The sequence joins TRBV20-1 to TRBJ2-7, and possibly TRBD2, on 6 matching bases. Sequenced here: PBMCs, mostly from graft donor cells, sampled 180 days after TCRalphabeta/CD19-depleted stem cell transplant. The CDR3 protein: CSARRSGRTYEQYF. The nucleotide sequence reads TGCAGTGCTAGGAGGAGCGGGCGGACCTACGAGCAGTACTTC.